This T cell receptor beta chain came from a study of blood T cells in healthy people across ages. For the second PCR, which ran for roughly 6 to 11 cycles, a sample-barcoded 5' primer and a J-beta primer mix were used. TCRdb ran MiXCR on the 5' RACE reads and lists one entry per CDR3 protein. The sample has hundreds of thousands of distinct CDR3 sequences, more than 25% seen once. Sequencing was carried out using blood. This TCR came from a woman over 75 in good health.

The CDR3 nucleotides are TGTGCCAGCACGTTGGCTGGGGGCGGGGAGCTGTTTTTT. Residues: CASTLAGGGELFF. The chain carries TRBV11-2 and TRBJ2-2; D might be TRBD1 or TRBD2, each matching 5 bases. Germline V CDR1 and CDR2: SGHAT, FQNNGV. With 7 bases removed from V and 7 bases from J, the gap between germline ends came to 13 bases. The CDR3 contains 13 residues.